This entry lists 27 T cell receptor beta chains sequenced from one sample in a study of vaccination and CD4 T cells after COVID-19. No antigens are known for them. The Oncomine TCR Beta short-read assay was what sequenced the DNA obtained from cultured CD4+ T cells. TCRdb re-analysed the PCR reads in MiXCR, keeping a single row per CDR3 protein. The repertoire holds under 30,000 distinct CDR3 sequences, with approximately 40% as singletons. Treatment specified: roughly 11-day PBMC culture with coronavirus spike peptide pools or control peptides (ViraFEST assay). The material sequenced was CD4+ T cells from blood, cultured in vitro. Receptors were obtained from a human donor who had recovered from COVID-19.

This clonotype was observed a single time. The chain recombines TRBV7-2 with TRBJ2-7, with D perhaps matching TRBD1 (5 bases). From germline, CDR1 is SGHTA and CDR2 FQGNSA. The V end was cut by 3 bases, the J end by 3 bases, with 15 bases between. The CDR3 spans 15 residues. CDR3 sequence (DNA): TGTGCCAGCAGCTTGGGTCCAGGGCTGGGCTACGAGCAGTACTTC. This encodes CASSLGPGLGYEQYF.

This clonotype was seen a handful of times. At one end, the junction sequence differs from germline, possibly due to a read error. The chain has TRBV20-1 and TRBJ1-2, with a weak D call TRBD1 (5 bases). Germline CDR1 DFQATT, CDR2 SNEGSKA (reference sequence). The CDR3 extends over 12 amino acids. The CDR3 reads CSAREPGASVAF. CDR3 nucleotide sequence: TGCAGTGCTAGAGAACCCGGGGCATCCGTCGCCTTC.

The rearrangement links TRBV11-2 to TRBJ1-2; perhaps TRBD1 as D (5 bases). This CDR3 is built from 16 residues. The V end was cut by 4 bases, the J end by 4 bases, with 19 bases between. From germline, CDR1 is SGHAT and CDR2 FQNNGV. The CDR3 sequence: CASSSHTRDVVYGYTF. The CDR3 region has the DNA TGTGCCAGCAGCTCACATACCCGGGACGTTGTCTATGGCTACACCTTC.

This rearrangement joins TRBV10-1 to TRBJ2-7, with 11 bases matching TRBD2. CDR1 WNHNN and CDR2 SYGVQD come from the germline V gene (reference sequence). This CDR3 is 14 amino acids long. Trimming at V came to 5 bases and at J to 0 bases, leaving 0 bases not matched to a gene. The CDR3 DNA follows: TGCGCCAGCAGTACTAGCGGGAGCTCCTACGAGCAGTACTTC. Protein sequence: CASSTSGSSYEQYF.

The chain recombines TRBV7-2 with TRBJ2-7, with TRBD2 identical over 7 bases. Trimming removed 5 bases from V and 9 bases from J; junction bases left unmatched: 7. CDR3 length: 12 amino acids. Germline loops: CDR1 SGHTA, CDR2 FQGNSA. The DNA of the CDR3 is TGTGCCAGCAGCCCGGGGGGTATGGGGCAGTACTTC. Protein: CASSPGGMGQYF.

This clonotype was counted a single time. The chain carries TRBV5-6 and TRBJ2-5; D remains ambiguous. Germline V lookup: CDR1 SGHDT, CDR2 YYEEEE. The V end lost 0 bases, the J end lost 7 bases, and 13 bases lay between the germline ends. CDR3 length equals 14 residues. The CDR3 protein is CASSLDVSIRTQYF. The CDR3, as DNA: TGTGCCAGCAGCTTGGATGTTAGTATCAGGACCCAGTACTTC.

This clonotype was counted a few times. The chain combines TRBV7-3 with TRBJ2-2; 7 positions match TRBD1. CDR3 length equals 17 residues. J gave up 4 bases and V 1 base, and 9 bases lay outside the gene matches. Germline loops: CDR1 SGHTA, CDR2 FQGTGA. The CDR3 nucleotides are TGTGCCAGCAGCTTAAATCGCGACAGGGTTAGCACCGGGGAGCTGTTTTTT. Protein product: CASSLNRDRVSTGELFF.

CDR3 protein: CASSVSGGYEQYF. For the CDR3, the DNA is TGTGCCAGCAGTGTTAGCGGGGGCTACGAGCAGTACTTC. J is TRBJ2-7 and V is TRBV25-1; 9 bases agree with TRBD2. This CDR3 spans 13 amino acids. V shed 4 bases, J shed 3 bases, and the junction held 1 base outside the gene matches. Germline V lookup: CDR1 MGHDK, CDR2 SYGVNS.

The chain carries TRBV7-6 and TRBJ2-3; 12 bases map to TRBD2. This CDR3 comprises 19 residues. Germline CDR1 and CDR2: SGHVS and FNYEAQ. V was pared by 5 bases and J by 0 bases, with 12 bases of the junction left unmatched. The CDR3 loop is CASSPSAPSGRASTDTQYF. CDR3 sequence (DNA): TGTGCCAGCAGCCCTAGCGCGCCTAGCGGGAGGGCTAGCACAGATACGCAGTATTTT.

The table lists this clonotype with a count of one. This sequence joins TRBV20-1 and TRBJ2-3; 8 bases match TRBD2. The CDR3 has 15 residues. CDR1 and CDR2 from the germline V gene are DFQATT and SNEGSKA (reference sequence). V was pared by 4 bases and J by 4 bases, with 10 bases of the junction left unmatched. The CDR3 sequence is CSATTGGGPADTQYF. The DNA for the CDR3 is TGCAGTGCTACCACCGGCGGGGGGCCCGCAGATACGCAGTATTTT.

The chain employs TRBV24-1 and TRBJ1-5; possibly TRBD1 for D (6 bases). Trimming removed 9 bases from V and 7 bases from J, with 21 bases in between. From germline, CDR1 is KGHDR and CDR2 SFDVKD. The CDR3 contains 15 residues. Written as DNA, the CDR3 is TGTGCCACCGGAAGCGGGAACAGGGAGGGCCAGCCCCAGCATTTT. Protein sequence: CATGSGNREGQPQHF.

This clonotype came up a few times. The chain combines TRBV6-2 or TRBV6-3 with TRBJ2-1; D remains unclear. The CDR3 extends over 12 amino acids. Germline CDR1 reads MNHEY; CDR2 reads SVGEGT. CDR3 coding DNA: TGTGCGATCCGCGGACCCCACAATGAGCAGTTCTTC. Its protein product is CAIRGPHNEQFF.

The table lists this clonotype with a count of one. The chain combines TRBV20-1 with TRBJ2-6; no definite D call. V was trimmed by 3 bases and J by 0 bases, leaving 6 bases between them. The CDR3 has 14 residues. Germline V gene data show CDR1 as DFQATT and CDR2 as SNEGSKA (reference sequence). The CDR3 DNA follows: TGCAGTGCTAGTTTGTACTCTGGGGCCAACGTCCTGACTTTC. Protein sequence: CSASLYSGANVLTF.

This clonotype was found a few times. The J gene is TRBJ1-1, the V gene TRBV12-3 or TRBV12-4; 9 nucleotides align to TRBD1. The length of the CDR3 is 15 residues. V trimming: 6 bases; J trimming: 1 base; junction bases outside the gene matches: 6. CDR3 loop: CASRERTGANTEAFF. DNA of the CDR3: TGTGCCAGCAGGGAGCGGACAGGGGCGAACACTGAAGCTTTCTTT.

In its sample, this clonotype was seen a few times. The V and J genes are TRBV6-5 and TRBJ2-3, with 9 bases identical to TRBD1. CDR1 MNHEY and CDR2 SVGAGI come from the germline V gene. This CDR3 is 17 amino acids long. The junction had 8 bases not matched to a gene; V was cut back by 2 bases and J by 2 bases. In nucleotides, the CDR3 is TGTGCCAGCAGTTACAAGGACAGGGGAAGGTTCACAGATACGCAGTATTTT. It encodes CASSYKDRGRFTDTQYF.

This clonotype showed up just a few times. The V gene is TRBV6-4, the J gene TRBJ2-7; TRBD1 agrees at 11 bases. CDR3 size: 16 residues. Unmatched junction bases numbered 8, after V lost 4 bases and J lost 3 bases. From germline, CDR1 is MRHNA and CDR2 SNTAGT. CDR3: CASSAPTGTGGYEQYF. CDR3 in DNA: TGTGCCAGCAGTGCCCCCACCGGGACAGGGGGCTACGAGCAGTACTTC.

The J gene is TRBJ2-2, the V gene TRBV5-6; perhaps TRBD1 as D (6 bases). Germline V gives CDR1 SGHDT, CDR2 YYEEEE. V lost 1 base to trimming and J lost 6 bases, with 16 bases between them. The CDR3 is 16 amino acids. The CDR3 bases are TGTGCCAGCAGCTTGCCGGGAACAGGGAAATCCGGGGAGCTGTTTTTT. As protein: CASSLPGTGKSGELFF.

The rearrangement uses TRBV7-8 and TRBJ2-5, with 8 positions matching TRBD1. Trimming removed 1 base from V and 5 bases from J; junction bases left unmatched: 6. The CDR3 contains 15 residues. The germline V gene encodes CDR1 SGHVS and CDR2 FQNEAQ. CDR3 in DNA: TGTGCCAGCAGCTTAGTTCCAGGGGGCAGGGAGACCCAGTACTTC. It specifies CASSLVPGGRETQYF. Full variable domain (remainder filled in from reference TRBV7-8 and TRBJ2-5): GAGVSQSPRYKVAKRGQDVALRCDPISGHVSLFWYQQALGQGPEFLTYFQNEAQLDKSGLPSDRFFAERPEGSVSTLKIQRTQQEDSAVYLCASSLVPGGRETQYFGPGTRLLVL.

This clonotype has just a few counts. V usage is TRBV20-1 and J usage is TRBJ2-6; 7 bases fit TRBD2. CDR1 is DFQATT and CDR2 is SNEGSKA in the germline V gene (reference sequence). V lost 1 base and J lost 0; bases outside the gene matches: 3. This CDR3 has 16 amino acids. This CDR3 reads CSARAGGSSGANVLTF. CDR3 coding DNA: TGCAGTGCTAGAGCGGGCGGGAGCTCTGGGGCCAACGTCCTGACTTTC.

This clonotype was recorded a few times. The DNA is left out, because the CDR3 cannot be placed on it with certainty; the CDR3 is given as TCRdb lists it. The genes are TRBV7-5 and TRBJ2-7; TRBD2, as called in the table, went unchecked against the DNA. TRBV7-5 corresponds to a pseudogene. The CDR3 extends over 18 residues, inclusive of both ends. The CDR3: CISVPEALARDLPYEQYF.

This clonotype appeared a few times. The chain has TRBV7-9 and TRBJ1-2; 7 positions agree with TRBD1. Germline trimming cut 5 bases from V and 2 bases from J; bases unmatched to any gene: 5. Germline-derived CDR1 and CDR2 are SEHNR and FQNEAQ (reference sequence). This CDR3 has 14 residues. DNA for the CDR3: TGTGCCAGCAGCCCACGGGACAGAAACTATGGCTACACCTTC. It specifies CASSPRDRNYGYTF.

This clonotype was seen a few times. The chain links TRBV20-1 to TRBJ1-5; tentatively, D is TRBD1 (5 bases). This CDR3 is built from 16 residues. Trimming cost V 4 bases and J 4 bases, with 20 bases left between them. CDR1 and CDR2 (germline): DFQATT, SNEGSKA (reference sequence). CDR3 nucleotides: TGCAGTGCTATGACTGCTCGCAGGGCCTTTAATCAGCCCCAGCATTTT. Translated: CSAMTARRAFNQPQHF.

This clonotype has just a few counts. The J gene is TRBJ2-5, the V gene TRBV6-5; no firm D call. In germline, CDR1 is MNHEY, CDR2 SVGAGI. CDR3 length equals 14 residues. V lost 0 bases to trimming and J lost 4 bases, with 9 bases between them. The DNA for the CDR3 is TGTGCCAGCAGTTACTCGTCGTCCCGAGAGACCCAGTACTTC. This sequence encodes CASSYSSSRETQYF.

This clonotype has just a few counts. The rearrangement joins TRBV19 to TRBJ2-5, with 7 bases lining up with TRBD1. CDR1 and CDR2 (germline): LNHDA, SQIVND (reference sequence). With V trimmed by 5 bases and J by 1 base, 4 bases remained unmatched. The CDR3 is 14 residues long. The CDR3 loop is CASSSPGGQETQYF. CDR3 nucleotides: TGTGCCAGTAGTTCCCCAGGGGGCCAAGAGACCCAGTACTTC.

This clonotype was detected a few times. The chain employs TRBV4-2 and TRBJ2-5; maybe TRBD1 (6 bases). Between the trimmed V and J ends, which lost 1 base and 5 bases, there was a span of 14 bases. CDR1 LGHNA and CDR2 YNFKEQ come from the germline V gene. The CDR3 is 15 amino acids. CDR3 nucleotide sequence: TGTGCCAGCAGCCAAGGCCTGGGGGCATTTGAGACCCAGTACTTC. It translates to CASSQGLGAFETQYF.

The genes are TRBV24-1 and TRBJ2-3; the match to TRBD2 covers 11 bases. The CDR3 covers 16 residues. With V trimmed by 4 bases and J by 2 bases, 4 bases remained unmatched. Per the germline V gene, CDR1 is KGHDR and CDR2 is SFDVKD. The CDR3 nucleotides read TGTGCCACCAGTGACCCTAGCGGGGGGATCACAGATACGCAGTATTTT. This codes for CATSDPSGGITDTQYF.

The chain carries TRBV7-2 and TRBJ2-7; TRBD2 agrees at 13 bases. This CDR3 is 16 amino acids long. Germline V gene data show CDR1 as SGHTA and CDR2 as FQGNSA. The trim removed 2 bases at V and 3 bases at J, leaving 4 bases unmatched. CDR3 DNA sequence: TGTGCCAGCAGCTTAAGGACTAGCGGGGGAGACTACGAGCAGTACTTC. Translation: CASSLRTSGGDYEQYF.